Listed below are T cell receptor beta chains from one sample, sequenced in a study of CD8 T cells in Susac syndrome. Using its own MiXCR run on the immunoSEQ multiplex PCR reads, TCRdb lists one record per CDR3 protein. The sample has about 110,000 distinct CDR3 sequences, 90% to 96% seen once. The source material was CD4+ T cells from PBMCs. Source of these receptors: a human donor in good health. The CDR3 runs from the conserved cysteine through the conserved F or W. Each record gives: D gene, V gene, J gene, clone size, CDR3 protein, CDR3 DNA. A D gene is named only where the DNA matches it firmly. Size tells how often a clone was seen (once, few, many) or the class of an expanded clone, and some rows leave it out.

>NA|TRBV28|TRBJ1-2|NA
CASSLGIRGYTF
TGTGCCAGCAGTTTGGGTATCCGTGGCTACACCTTC
>TRBD2|TRBV6-1|TRBJ2-5|NA
CAISDPGLAGGRTQYF
TGTGCCATCAGTGACCCGGGACTAGCGGGAGGGCGAACCCAGTACTTC
>NA|TRBV5-1|TRBJ2-7|NA
CASRDGSGWEQYF
TGCGCCAGCAGAGACGGGAGCGGTTGGGAGCAGTACTTC
>NA|TRBV5-1|TRBJ1-1|NA
CASSLQGKNTEVFF
TGCGCCAGCAGCTTGCAGGGGAAGAACACTGAAGTTTTCTTT
>TRBD2|TRBV10-3|TRBJ2-1|NA
CAISSSGGALEQFF
TGTGCCATCAGCTCTAGCGGGGGGGCACTTGAGCAGTTCTTC
>NA|TRBV9|TRBJ1-2|NA
CASSVDQGYGYTF
TGTGCCAGCAGCGTAGACCAGGGTTATGGCTACACCTTC
>NA|TRBV7-2|TRBJ1-5|NA
CASSAARGQPQHF
TGTGCCAGCAGCGCAGCTCGAGGTCAGCCCCAGCATTTT
>NA|TRBV7-9|TRBJ1-2|NA
CASSLDGSYGYTF
TGTGCCAGCAGCTTAGACGGGAGCTATGGCTACACCTTC
>TRBD2|TRBV2|TRBJ2-7|NA
CASSDSGRSSYEQYF
TGTGCCAGCAGTGATTCCGGGAGGAGCTCCTACGAGCAGTACTTC
>TRBD1|TRBV29-1|TRBJ1-1|NA
CSVLQGAGTEAFF
TGCAGCGTCCTACAGGGGGCCGGCACTGAAGCTTTCTTT
>NA|TRBV20-1|TRBJ1-2|NA
CSARVGEGYTF
TGCAGTGCTAGAGTAGGAGAAGGCTACACCTTC
>NA|TRBV28|TRBJ2-6|NA
CATYSQSGANVLTF
TGTGCCACCTATTCTCAGTCTGGGGCCAACGTCCTGACTTTC
>TRBD1|TRBV7-9|TRBJ2-3|once
CASSFQAGGADTQYF
TGTGCCAGCAGCTTCCAGGCAGGGGGAGCAGATACGCAGTATTTT
>NA|TRBV20-1|TRBJ2-3|NA
CSARGGGTQYF
TGCAGTGCTAGAGGGGGAGGTACGCAGTATTTT
>NA|TRBV5-1|TRBJ2-1|NA
CASSLHSDNNEQFF
TGCGCCAGCAGCTTGCACAGTGACAACAATGAGCAGTTCTTC
>TRBD1|TRBV6-2/TRBV6-3|TRBJ2-2|NA
CASRNRGTGELFF
TGTGCCAGCAGGAACAGGGGCACCGGGGAGCTGTTTTTT
>NA|TRBV11-2|TRBJ2-4|NA
CASSSLRGSTVAKNIQYF
TGTGCCAGCAGCTCCCTTAGAGGCTCTACTGTAGCCAAAAACATTCAGTACTTC
>NA|TRBV30|TRBJ2-7|NA
CAWSRPPGDYEQYF
TGTGCCTGGAGTCGGCCCCCAGGGGACTACGAGCAGTACTTC
>NA|TRBV7-3|TRBJ2-2|NA
CASSLDSGRDLGELFF
TGTGCCAGCAGCTTGGATAGCGGCAGGGACCTCGGGGAGCTGTTTTTT
>TRBD2|TRBV20-1|TRBJ2-3|once
CSARAGGVGDTQYF
TGCAGTGCTAGAGCGGGGGGGGTCGGAGATACGCAGTATTTT
>NA|TRBV29-1|TRBJ2-2|NA
CSVGVNTGELFF
TGCAGCGTTGGGGTGAACACCGGGGAGCTGTTTTTT
>TRBD1|TRBV3-1|TRBJ1-1|NA
CASSQMGGRGTEAFF
TGTGCCAGCAGCCAAATGGGCGGCAGGGGGACTGAAGCTTTCTTT
>NA|TRBV20-1|TRBJ1-2|NA
CSAELQGGGGYTF
TGCAGTGCTGAGCTCCAGGGAGGCGGTGGCTACACCTTC
>TRBD2|TRBV27|TRBJ2-7|NA
CASRKTSGRSEQYF
TGTGCCAGCAGGAAAACTAGCGGGAGGTCCGAGCAGTACTTC
>NA|TRBV7-8|TRBJ2-3|NA
CASSLAAYTTDTQYF
TGTGCCAGCAGCTTAGCGGCCTATACCACAGATACGCAGTATTTT
>NA|TRBV2|TRBJ2-1|NA
CASTPGTGSNEQFF
TGTGCCAGCACACCCGGGACTGGATCTAATGAGCAGTTCTTC
>NA|TRBV28|TRBJ1-5|NA
CASSYSFGTGNQPQHF
TGTGCCAGCAGTTACAGCTTCGGCACGGGCAATCAGCCCCAGCATTTT
>NA|TRBV7-8|TRBJ2-3|NA
CASRTGSSDTQYF
TGTGCCAGCAGGACGGGATCTTCAGATACGCAGTATTTT
>NA|TRBV15|TRBJ2-1|NA
CATSLRTTKHEQFF
TGTGCCACCAGCCTCAGGACTACAAAACATGAGCAGTTCTTC
>NA|TRBV20-1|TRBJ1-1|NA
CSAPRGRYNTEAFF
TGCAGTGCTCCTAGGGGCAGATACAACACTGAAGCTTTCTTT
>NA|TRBV18|TRBJ1-2|NA
CASSPGPLLGYGYTF
TGTGCCAGCTCACCAGGGCCTCTATTAGGTTATGGCTACACCTTC
>TRBD2|TRBV11-3|TRBJ2-7|NA
CASSSSSGGDYEQYF
TGTGCCAGCAGCTCATCTAGCGGAGGGGATTACGAGCAGTACTTC
>NA|TRBV19|TRBJ2-5|NA
CASARGQQETQYF
TGTGCCAGTGCAAGAGGGCAACAAGAGACCCAGTACTTC
>NA|TRBV5-4|TRBJ2-6|NA
CASSLRSGANVLTF
TGTGCCAGCAGCTTACGCTCTGGGGCCAACGTCCTGACTTTC
>NA|TRBV29-1|TRBJ2-1|NA
CSVAGASRYNEQFF
TGCAGCGTCGCCGGGGCCTCCAGATACAATGAGCAGTTCTTC
>NA|TRBV6-5|TRBJ2-2|NA
CASSYSFLSGTGELFF
TGTGCCAGCAGTTACTCGTTTTTATCAGGGACCGGGGAGCTGTTTTTT
>NA|TRBV5-1|TRBJ1-5|NA
CASSLSPGGNQPQHF
TGCGCCAGCAGCTTGTCCCCTGGTGGCAATCAGCCCCAGCATTTT
>TRBD1|TRBV5-1|TRBJ1-4|NA
CASSVDRINEKLFF
TGCGCCAGCAGCGTGGACAGGATCAATGAAAAACTGTTTTTT
>NA|TRBV5-1|TRBJ2-7|NA
CASSLLKLTTYEQYF
TGCGCCAGCAGCTTGTTAAAGCTTACCACCTACGAGCAGTACTTC
>NA|TRBV20-1|TRBJ2-7|NA
CSAPGRDSYEQYF
TGCAGTGCTCCCGGACGGGACTCCTACGAGCAGTACTTC
>TRBD2|TRBV29-1|TRBJ2-7|NA
CSLIAGGPPYEQYF
TGCAGCCTGATAGCGGGAGGACCGCCCTACGAGCAGTACTTC
>NA|TRBV3-1|TRBJ1-1|NA
CASSQEHRVKTEAFF
TGTGCCAGCAGCCAAGAACACAGGGTGAAGACTGAAGCTTTCTTT
>TRBD2|TRBV6-5|TRBJ2-5|NA
CASSRGGAETQYF
TGTGCCAGCAGCCGCGGGGGGGCAGAGACCCAGTACTTC
>TRBD1|TRBV30|TRBJ1-2|NA
CAWSAETGNYGYTF
TGTGCCTGGAGTGCCGAGACAGGGAACTATGGCTACACCTTC
>TRBD2|TRBV28|TRBJ2-5|NA
CASSFWRGGQETQYF
TGTGCCAGCAGTTTCTGGCGGGGGGGCCAAGAGACCCAGTACTTC
>TRBD1|TRBV27|TRBJ1-2|NA
CASGRGTEPFSYGYTF
TGTGCCAGCGGCCGGGGGACAGAACCCTTCTCCTATGGCTACACCTTC
>NA|TRBV5-1|TRBJ1-1|NA
CASSINNPGTTEAFF
TGCGCCAGCAGCATCAACAACCCAGGGACAACTGAAGCTTTCTTT
>NA|TRBV20-1|TRBJ2-2|NA
CSVGPSVFTGELFF
TGCAGTGTCGGACCATCAGTTTTCACCGGGGAGCTGTTTTTT
>NA|TRBV29-1|TRBJ1-5|NA
CSVGEVGNQPQHF
TGCAGCGTAGGGGAGGTCGGGAATCAGCCCCAGCATTTT
>TRBD1|TRBV10-3|TRBJ2-1|NA
CAISGRQGGSSYNEQFF
TGTGCCATCAGTGGCCGACAGGGGGGGAGCTCCTACAATGAGCAGTTCTTC
>NA|TRBV5-1|TRBJ2-5|NA
CASSLEVEETQYF
TGCGCCAGCAGCTTGGAGGTAGAAGAGACCCAGTACTTC
>TRBD1|TRBV4-2|TRBJ2-3|once
CASSQSSGQGADTQYF
TGTGCCAGCAGCCAAAGTTCGGGACAGGGAGCAGATACGCAGTATTTT
>TRBD2|TRBV27|TRBJ2-7|NA
CASSSPGLAAYEQYF
TGTGCCAGCAGTTCCCCTGGACTAGCAGCCTACGAGCAGTACTTC
>TRBD1|TRBV15|TRBJ2-3|NA
CATSRDPGTGGDTQYF
TGTGCCACCAGCAGAGATCCCGGGACAGGGGGGGATACGCAGTATTTT
>NA|TRBV3-1|TRBJ1-1|NA
CASKMDGGNTEAFF
TGTGCCAGCAAGATGGATGGGGGGAACACTGAAGCTTTCTTT
>TRBD2|TRBV4-1|TRBJ2-1|NA
CASSQDAGLADADEQFF
TGCGCCAGCAGCCAAGACGCAGGACTAGCGGATGCGGATGAGCAGTTCTTC
>NA|TRBV20-1|TRBJ1-1|NA
CSAGGVWNTEAFF
TGCAGTGCAGGGGGGGTTTGGAACACTGAAGCTTTCTTT
>NA|TRBV6-2/TRBV6-3|TRBJ2-7|NA
CATRVQGPYEQYF
TGTGCCACCCGAGTACAGGGACCCTACGAGCAGTACTTC
>NA|TRBV20-1|TRBJ2-7|NA
CSARTSGLLGLSAYEQYF
TGCAGTGCTAGGACCTCGGGGCTTTTGGGACTCTCGGCCTACGAGCAGTACTTC
>TRBD2|TRBV9|TRBJ2-3|NA
CASSVLAGSRDTQYF
TGTGCCAGCAGCGTACTAGCGGGGAGTCGGGATACGCAGTATTTT